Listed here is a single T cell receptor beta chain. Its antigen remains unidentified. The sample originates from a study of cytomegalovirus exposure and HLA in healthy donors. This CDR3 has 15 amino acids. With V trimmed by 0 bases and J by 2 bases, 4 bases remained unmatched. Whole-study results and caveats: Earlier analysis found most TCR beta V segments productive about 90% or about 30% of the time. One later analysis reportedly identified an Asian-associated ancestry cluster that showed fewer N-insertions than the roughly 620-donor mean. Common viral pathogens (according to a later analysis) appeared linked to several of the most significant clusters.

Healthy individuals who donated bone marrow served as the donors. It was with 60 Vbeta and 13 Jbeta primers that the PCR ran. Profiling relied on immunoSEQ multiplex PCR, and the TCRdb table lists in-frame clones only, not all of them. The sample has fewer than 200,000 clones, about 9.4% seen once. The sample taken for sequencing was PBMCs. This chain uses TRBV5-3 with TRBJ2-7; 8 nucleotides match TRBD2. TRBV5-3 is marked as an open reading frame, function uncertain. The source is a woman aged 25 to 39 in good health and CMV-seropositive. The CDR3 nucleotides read TGTGCCAGAAGCTTGGAAAGCGGGAGTCCCTACGAGCAGTACTTC. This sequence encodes CARSLESGSPYEQYF.